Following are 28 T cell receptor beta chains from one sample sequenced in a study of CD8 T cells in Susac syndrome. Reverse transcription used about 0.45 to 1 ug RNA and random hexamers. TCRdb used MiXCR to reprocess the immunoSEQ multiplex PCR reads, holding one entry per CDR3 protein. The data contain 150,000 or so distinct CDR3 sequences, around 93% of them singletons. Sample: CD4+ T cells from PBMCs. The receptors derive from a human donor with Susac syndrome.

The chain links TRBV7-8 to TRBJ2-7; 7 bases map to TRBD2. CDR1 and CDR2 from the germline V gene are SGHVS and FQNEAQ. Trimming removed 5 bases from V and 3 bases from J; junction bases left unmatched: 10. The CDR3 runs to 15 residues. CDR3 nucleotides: TGTGCCAGCAGCCCACGGGACTACCCCGTCTACGAGCAGTACTTC. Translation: CASSPRDYPVYEQYF.

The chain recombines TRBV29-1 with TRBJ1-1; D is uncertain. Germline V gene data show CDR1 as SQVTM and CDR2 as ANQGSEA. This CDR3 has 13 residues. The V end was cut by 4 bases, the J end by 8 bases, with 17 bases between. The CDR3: CSVARPLTTEAFF. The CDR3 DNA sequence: TGCAGCGTTGCTAGACCTCTGACGACAGAAGCTTTCTTT.

CDR3 sequence reads: CASSQETAPSYEQYF. The CDR3 DNA sequence: TGTGCCAGCAGCCAAGAGACAGCCCCGTCCTACGAGCAGTACTTC. This sequence joins TRBV3-1 and TRBJ2-7; possibly TRBD1 for D (5 bases). The CDR3 has 15 residues. The V end was cut by 0 bases, the J end by 1 base, with 10 bases between. CDR1 is LGHDT, CDR2 YNNKEL, per germline (reference sequence).

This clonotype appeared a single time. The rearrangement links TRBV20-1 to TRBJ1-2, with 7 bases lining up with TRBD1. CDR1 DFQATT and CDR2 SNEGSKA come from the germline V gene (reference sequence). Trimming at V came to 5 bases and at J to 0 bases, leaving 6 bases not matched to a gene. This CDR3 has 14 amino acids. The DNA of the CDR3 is TGCAGTGCTGGACTCGGGACAGCTAACTATGGCTACACCTTC. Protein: CSAGLGTANYGYTF.

The CDR3 spells CATSRDQPSMKAFF. The CDR3 DNA follows: TGTGCCACCAGCAGAGATCAACCGTCAATGAAAGCTTTCTTT. The chain is built from TRBV15 and TRBJ1-1; D is unclear. The CDR3 is made up of 14 amino acids. V lost 0 bases, J lost 9 bases, and 14 bases lay in between. The germline V gene has CDR1 LNHNV and CDR2 YYDKDF (reference sequence).

CDR3 sequence: CASKDLSYNSPLHF. The CDR3 DNA is TGTGCCAGCAAAGACCTCTCCTATAATTCACCCCTCCACTTT. This chain uses TRBV28 with TRBJ1-6; no reliable D call. There are 14 residues in the CDR3. The ends were cut back, 7 bases at V and 0 bases at J, with 7 bases in the middle. Germline assignment: CDR1 MDHEN and CDR2 SYDVKM.

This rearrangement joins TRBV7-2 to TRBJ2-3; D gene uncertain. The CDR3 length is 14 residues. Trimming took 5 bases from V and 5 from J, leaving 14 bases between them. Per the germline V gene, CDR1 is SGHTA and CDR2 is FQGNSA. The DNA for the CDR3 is TGTGCCAGCAGCCCCCGAGGATCTCGAGATACGCAGTATTTT. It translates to CASSPRGSRDTQYF.

The CDR3 reads CASSSRGLAGHADTQYF. CDR3 nucleotide sequence: TGCGCCAGCAGCTCGAGGGGACTAGCGGGGCATGCAGATACGCAGTATTTT. The chain combines TRBV5-1 with TRBJ2-3, with 13 bases fitting TRBD2. CDR1 SGHRS and CDR2 YFSETQ come from the germline V gene. The CDR3 has 17 amino acids. Losses at the gene ends were 3 bases for V and 4 bases for J; bases not matched to a gene: 8.

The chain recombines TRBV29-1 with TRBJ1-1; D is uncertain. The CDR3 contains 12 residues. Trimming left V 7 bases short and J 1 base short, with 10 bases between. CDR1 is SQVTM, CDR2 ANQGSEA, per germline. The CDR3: CSDTLGNTEAFF. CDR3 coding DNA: TGCAGCGACACCCTGGGGAACACTGAAGCTTTCTTT. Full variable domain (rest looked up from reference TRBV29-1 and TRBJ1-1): SAVISQKPSRDICQRGTSLTIQCQVDSQVTMMFWYRQQPGQSLTLIATANQGSEATYESGFVIDKFPISRPNLTFSTLTVSNMSPEDSSIYLCSDTLGNTEAFFGQGTRLTVV.

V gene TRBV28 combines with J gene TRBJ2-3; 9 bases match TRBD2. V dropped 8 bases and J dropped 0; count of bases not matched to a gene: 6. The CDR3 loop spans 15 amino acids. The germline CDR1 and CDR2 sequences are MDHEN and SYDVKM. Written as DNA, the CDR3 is TGTGCCAGCGAGCTAGCGGGGTCTAGCACAGATACGCAGTATTTT. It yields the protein CASELAGSSTDTQYF.

CDR3 bases: TGCAGCGTTGATCGGGCCGGGAACACTGAAGCTTTCTTT. It codes for CSVDRAGNTEAFF. This chain joins TRBV29-1 and TRBJ1-1; unclear D gene. The CDR3 length is 13 residues. Trimming left V 3 bases short and J 1 base short, with 9 bases between. Germline assignment: CDR1 SQVTM and CDR2 ANQGSEA.

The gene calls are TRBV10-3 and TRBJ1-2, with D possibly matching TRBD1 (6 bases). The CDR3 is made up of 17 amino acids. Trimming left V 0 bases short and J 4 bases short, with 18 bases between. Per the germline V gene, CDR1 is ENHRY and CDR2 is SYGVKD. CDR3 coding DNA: TGTGCCATCAGTGAGTCTCCACCCTATGGACAGCTCTATGGCTACACCTTC. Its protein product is CAISESPPYGQLYGYTF.

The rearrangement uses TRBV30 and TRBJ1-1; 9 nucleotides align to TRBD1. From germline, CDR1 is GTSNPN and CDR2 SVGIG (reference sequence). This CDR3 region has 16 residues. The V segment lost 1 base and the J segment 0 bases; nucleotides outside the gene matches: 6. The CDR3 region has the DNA TGTGCCTGGAGTGCACCCGGGACAGGGATGAACACTGAAGCTTTCTTT. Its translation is CAWSAPGTGMNTEAFF.

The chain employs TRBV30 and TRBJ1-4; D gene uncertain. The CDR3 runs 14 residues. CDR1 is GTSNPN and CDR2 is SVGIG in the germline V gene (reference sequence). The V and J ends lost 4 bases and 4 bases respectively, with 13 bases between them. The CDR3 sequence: CAWNGVNRNEKLFF. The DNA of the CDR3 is TGTGCCTGGAACGGGGTGAATCGTAATGAAAAACTGTTTTTT.

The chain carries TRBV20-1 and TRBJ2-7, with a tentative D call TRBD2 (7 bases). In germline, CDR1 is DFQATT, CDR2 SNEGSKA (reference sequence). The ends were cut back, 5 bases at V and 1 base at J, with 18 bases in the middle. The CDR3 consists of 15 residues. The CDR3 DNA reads TGCAGTGCTTGGAGGGGGGGACGAGGTTCCTACGAGCAGTACTTC. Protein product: CSAWRGGRGSYEQYF.

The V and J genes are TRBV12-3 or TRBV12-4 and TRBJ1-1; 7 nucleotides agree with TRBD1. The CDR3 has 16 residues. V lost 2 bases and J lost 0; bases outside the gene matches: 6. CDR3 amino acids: CASSLLLGQMNTEAFF. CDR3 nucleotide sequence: TGTGCCAGCAGTTTACTGTTGGGACAGATGAACACTGAAGCTTTCTTT.

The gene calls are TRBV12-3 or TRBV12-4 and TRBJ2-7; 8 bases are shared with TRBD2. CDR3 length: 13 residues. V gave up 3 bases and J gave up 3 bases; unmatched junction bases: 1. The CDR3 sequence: CASSFREGYEQYF. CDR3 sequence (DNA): TGTGCCAGCAGTTTCCGGGAGGGCTACGAGCAGTACTTC.

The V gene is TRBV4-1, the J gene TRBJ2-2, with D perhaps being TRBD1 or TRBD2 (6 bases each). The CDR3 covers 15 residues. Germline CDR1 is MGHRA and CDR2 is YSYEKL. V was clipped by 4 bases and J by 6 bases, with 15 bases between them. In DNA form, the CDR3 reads TGCGCCAGCAGCCTTAACGGGGGCGCGGCCGGGGAGCTGTTTTTT. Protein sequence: CASSLNGGAAGELFF.

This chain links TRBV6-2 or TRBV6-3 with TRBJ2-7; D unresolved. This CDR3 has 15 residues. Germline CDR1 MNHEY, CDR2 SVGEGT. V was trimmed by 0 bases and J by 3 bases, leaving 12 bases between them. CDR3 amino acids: CASSYSPQAVYEQYF. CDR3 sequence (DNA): TGTGCCAGCAGTTACTCGCCCCAGGCCGTCTACGAGCAGTACTTC.

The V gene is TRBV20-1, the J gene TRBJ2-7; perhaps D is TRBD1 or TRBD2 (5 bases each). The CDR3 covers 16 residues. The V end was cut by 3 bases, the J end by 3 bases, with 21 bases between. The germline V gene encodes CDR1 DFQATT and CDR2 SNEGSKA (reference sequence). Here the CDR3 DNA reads TGCAGTGCTAGTTCCCCCCGGGACGTGGGCCTCTACGAGCAGTACTTC. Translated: CSASSPRDVGLYEQYF.

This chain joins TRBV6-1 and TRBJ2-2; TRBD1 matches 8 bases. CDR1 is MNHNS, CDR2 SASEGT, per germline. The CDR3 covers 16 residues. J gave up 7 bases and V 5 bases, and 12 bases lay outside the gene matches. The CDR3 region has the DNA TGTGCCAGCAGTATGCCCGGGACAGGCCTTCGCGGGGAGCTGTTTTTT. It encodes CASSMPGTGLRGELFF.

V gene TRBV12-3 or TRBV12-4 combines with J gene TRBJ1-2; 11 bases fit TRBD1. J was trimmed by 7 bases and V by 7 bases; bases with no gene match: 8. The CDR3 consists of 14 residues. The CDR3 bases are TGTGCCAGCACCCGAGGACAGGGGGCCGGTGGCTACACCTTC. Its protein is CASTRGQGAGGYTF.

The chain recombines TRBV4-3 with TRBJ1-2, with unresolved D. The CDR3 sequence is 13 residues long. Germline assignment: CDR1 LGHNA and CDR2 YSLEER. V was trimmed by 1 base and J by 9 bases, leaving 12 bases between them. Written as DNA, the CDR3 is TGCGCCAGCAGCCAAGTCTTGGGTACCAGCTACACCTTC. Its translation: CASSQVLGTSYTF.

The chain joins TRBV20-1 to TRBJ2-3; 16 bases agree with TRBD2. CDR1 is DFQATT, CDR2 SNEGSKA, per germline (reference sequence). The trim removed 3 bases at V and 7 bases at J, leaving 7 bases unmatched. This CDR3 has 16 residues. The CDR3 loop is CSASTGTSGRAYTQYF. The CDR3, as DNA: TGCAGTGCTAGCACCGGGACTAGCGGGAGGGCGTATACGCAGTATTTT.

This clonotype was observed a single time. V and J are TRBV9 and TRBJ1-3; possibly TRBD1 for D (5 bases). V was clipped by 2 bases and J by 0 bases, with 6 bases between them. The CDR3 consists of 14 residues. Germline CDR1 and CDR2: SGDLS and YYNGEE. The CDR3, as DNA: TGTGCCAGCAGCGTTGACAGCTCTGGAAACACCATATATTTT. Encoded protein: CASSVDSSGNTIYF.

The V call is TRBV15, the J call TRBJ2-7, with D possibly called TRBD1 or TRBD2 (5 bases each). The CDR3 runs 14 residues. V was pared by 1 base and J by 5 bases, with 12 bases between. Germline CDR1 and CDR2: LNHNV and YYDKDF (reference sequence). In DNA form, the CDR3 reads TGTGCCACCAGCAGAGCCCTACGGGGCCACGAGCAGTACTTC. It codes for CATSRALRGHEQYF.

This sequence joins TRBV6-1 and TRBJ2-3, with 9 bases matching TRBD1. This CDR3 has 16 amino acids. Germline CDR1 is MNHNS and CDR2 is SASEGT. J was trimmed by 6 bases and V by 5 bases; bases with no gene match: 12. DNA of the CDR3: TGTGCCAGCAGTCGGCTCGCACAGGGGGCTCTTGATACGCAGTATTTT. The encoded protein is CASSRLAQGALDTQYF.

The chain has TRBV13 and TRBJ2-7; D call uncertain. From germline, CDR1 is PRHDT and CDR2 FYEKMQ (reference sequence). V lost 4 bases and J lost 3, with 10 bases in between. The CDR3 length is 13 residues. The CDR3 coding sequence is TGTGCCAGCAGCTCTGGTGAGGTCTACGAGCAGTACTTC. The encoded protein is CASSSGEVYEQYF.